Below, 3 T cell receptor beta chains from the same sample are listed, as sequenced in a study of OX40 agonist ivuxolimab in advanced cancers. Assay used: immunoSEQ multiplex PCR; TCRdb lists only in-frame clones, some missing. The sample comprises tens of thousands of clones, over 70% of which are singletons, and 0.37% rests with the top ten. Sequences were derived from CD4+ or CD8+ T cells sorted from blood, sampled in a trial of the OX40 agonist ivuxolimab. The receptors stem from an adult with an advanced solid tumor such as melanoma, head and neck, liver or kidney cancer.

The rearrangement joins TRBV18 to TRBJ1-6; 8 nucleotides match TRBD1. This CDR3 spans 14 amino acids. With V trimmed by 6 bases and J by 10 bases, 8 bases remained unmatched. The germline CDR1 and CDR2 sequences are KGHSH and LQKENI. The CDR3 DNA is TGTGCCAGCTCGCAAACAGGGGGAGAATCACCCCTCCACTTT. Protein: CASSQTGGESPLHF.

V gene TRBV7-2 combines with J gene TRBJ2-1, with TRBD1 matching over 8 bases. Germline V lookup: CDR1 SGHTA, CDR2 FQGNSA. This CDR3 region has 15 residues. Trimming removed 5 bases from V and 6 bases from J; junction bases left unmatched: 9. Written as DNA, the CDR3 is TGTGCCAGCAGCCTATGGACAGGGTCTGGCAATGAGCAGTTCTTC. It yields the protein CASSLWTGSGNEQFF.

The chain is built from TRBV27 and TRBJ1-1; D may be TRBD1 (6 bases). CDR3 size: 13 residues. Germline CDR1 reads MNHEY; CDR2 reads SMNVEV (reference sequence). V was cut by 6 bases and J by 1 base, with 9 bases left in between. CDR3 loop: CASRKQGNTEAFF. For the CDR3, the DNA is TGTGCCAGCAGGAAACAGGGGAACACTGAAGCTTTCTTT.